This TCR beta chain was sequenced for a study of T cells in Graves' hyperthyroidism and ophthalmopathy. It was RNA transcripts that yielded the amplified TCR beta CDR3 regions. The HTBI primer set drove a first-round RT-PCR of the TCR CDR3. Via MiXCR, TCRdb re-called the multiplex PCR reads, giving one row per CDR3 protein. Of 400,000 to 500,000 distinct CDR3 sequences in the sample, over 12% are singletons; the top ten hold less than 15%. Uncontrolled infection, other autoimmune disease, pregnancy or lactation disqualified patients from enrolment. The germline V gene has CDR1 SGHRS and CDR2 YFSETQ. V shed 1 base and J shed 1 base, with 8 bases lying between them. The CDR3 runs to 14 residues.

The chain employs TRBV5-1 and TRBJ1-1; unclear D gene. This sequence originates from a man aged 18 to 30 with Graves' ophthalmopathy. The sample taken for sequencing was blood. This CDR3 is CASSLRTRNTEAFF. The DNA of the CDR3 is TGCGCCAGCAGCTTGCGCACCAGGAACACTGAAGCTTTCTTT. Using reference TRBV5-1 and TRBJ1-1 for the parts outside the CDR3, the full variable domain is KAGVTQTPRYLIKTRGQQVTLSCSPISGHRSVSWYQQTPGQGLQFLFEYFSETQRNKGNFPGRFSGRQFSNSRSEMNVSTLELGDSALYLCASSLRTRNTEAFFGQGTRLTVV.